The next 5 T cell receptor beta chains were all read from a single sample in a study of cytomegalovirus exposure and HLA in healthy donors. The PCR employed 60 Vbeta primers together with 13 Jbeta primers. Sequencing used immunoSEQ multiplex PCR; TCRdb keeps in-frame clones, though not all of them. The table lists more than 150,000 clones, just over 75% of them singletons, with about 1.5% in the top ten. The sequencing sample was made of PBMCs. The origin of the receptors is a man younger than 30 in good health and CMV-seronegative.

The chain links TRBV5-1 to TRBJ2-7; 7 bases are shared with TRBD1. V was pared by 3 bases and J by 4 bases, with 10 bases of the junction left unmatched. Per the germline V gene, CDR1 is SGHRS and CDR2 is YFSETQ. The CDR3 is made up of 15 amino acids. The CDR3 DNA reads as TGCGCCAGCAGCTGGTGGGGACAGCCTGGGTACGAGCAGTACTTC. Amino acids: CASSWWGQPGYEQYF.

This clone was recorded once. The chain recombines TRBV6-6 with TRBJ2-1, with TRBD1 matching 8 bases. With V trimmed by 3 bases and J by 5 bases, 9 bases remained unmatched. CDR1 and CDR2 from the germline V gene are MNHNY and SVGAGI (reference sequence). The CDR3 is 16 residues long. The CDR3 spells CASSYSLTGANNEQFF. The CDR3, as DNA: TGTGCCAGCAGTTATTCCCTGACAGGGGCTAACAATGAGCAGTTCTTC.

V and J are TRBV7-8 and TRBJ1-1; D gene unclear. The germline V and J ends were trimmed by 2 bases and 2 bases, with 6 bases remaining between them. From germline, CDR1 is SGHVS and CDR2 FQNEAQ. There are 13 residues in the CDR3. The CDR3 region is CASSLSGNTEAFF. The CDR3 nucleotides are TGTGCCAGCAGCTTATCGGGAAACACTGAAGCTTTCTTT.

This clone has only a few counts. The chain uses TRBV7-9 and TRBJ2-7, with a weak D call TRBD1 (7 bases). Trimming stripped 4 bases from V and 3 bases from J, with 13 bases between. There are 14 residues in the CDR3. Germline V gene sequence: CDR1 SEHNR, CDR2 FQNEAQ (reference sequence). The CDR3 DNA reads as TGTGCCAGCAGCTCCGGGAGACAGGGCTACGAGCAGTACTTC. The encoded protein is CASSSGRQGYEQYF. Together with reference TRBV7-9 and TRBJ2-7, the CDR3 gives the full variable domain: DTGVSQNPRHKITKRGQNVTFRCDPISEHNRLYWYRQTLGQGPEFLTYFQNEAQLEKSRLLSDRFSAERPKGSFSTLEIQRTEQGDSAMYLCASSSGRQGYEQYFGPGTRLTVT.

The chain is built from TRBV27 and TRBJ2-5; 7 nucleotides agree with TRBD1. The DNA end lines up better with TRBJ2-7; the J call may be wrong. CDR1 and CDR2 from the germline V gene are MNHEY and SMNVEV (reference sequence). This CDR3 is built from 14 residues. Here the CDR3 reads CASSSRTGSYEQYF. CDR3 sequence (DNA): TGTGCCAGCAGTTCGAGGACAGGCTCCTACGAGCAGTACTTC.